The 31 T cell receptor beta chains given below trace back to one sample, sequenced in a study of CD8 T cells in ankylosing spondylitis. TCRdb ran MiXCR on the 5' RACE reads and lists one entry per CDR3 protein. The table includes around 300,000 distinct CDR3 sequences, roughly 14% detected once. Sequenced: blood, either unsorted or a sorted T cell fraction (not recorded which). Source of these receptors: a male donor with ankylosing spondylitis or in good health (not recorded which).

The chain uses TRBV29-1 and TRBJ2-7; D is uncertain. Trimming took off 7 bases at V and 6 bases at J, with 13 bases between the two ends. The CDR3 covers 11 residues. The V gene's germline CDR1 is SQVTM and CDR2 ANQGSEA. The CDR3 DNA sequence: TGCAGCGCCGCCCATTCCCGCGAGCAGTACTTC. Protein sequence: CSAAHSREQYF.

Turning to this clonotype: A read error is possible here, since a much larger clone lies one base away. The chain is built from TRBV6-5 and TRBJ1-1; 8 bases are shared with TRBD1. The CDR3 has 14 residues. The trim removed 4 bases at V and 0 bases at J, leaving 1 base unmatched. The germline V gene encodes CDR1 MNHEY and CDR2 SVGAGI. The CDR3 loop reads CASSSGQVNTEAFF. The CDR3 nucleotides are TGTGCCAGCAGTTCGGGACAGGTGAACACTGAAGCTTTCTTT.

This clonotype showed up just a few times. This rearrangement joins TRBV5-6 to TRBJ2-1; maybe TRBD1 (6 bases). The CDR3 covers 14 residues. Germline lookup yields CDR1 SGHDT and CDR2 YYEEEE. The V end lost 6 bases, the J end lost 5 bases, and 15 bases lay between the germline ends. The CDR3 here is CASKRRGLDNEQFF. CDR3 sequence (DNA): TGTGCCAGCAAACGAAGGGGGTTGGACAATGAGCAGTTCTTC.

The CDR3 sequence is CASSLRDPNQANYGYTF. The CDR3 DNA reads TGTGCCAGCAGCCTCAGGGATCCGAACCAAGCTAACTATGGCTACACCTTC. The chain couples TRBV7-8 to TRBJ1-2, with a weak D call TRBD1 (5 bases). V lost 5 bases and J lost 0, with 19 bases in between. Per the germline V gene, CDR1 is SGHVS and CDR2 is FQNEAQ. The length of the CDR3 is 17 residues.

The sample holds a few counts of this clonotype. The rearrangement joins TRBV7-9 to TRBJ2-1; tentative D call: TRBD1 (5 bases). The germline V gene encodes CDR1 SEHNR and CDR2 FQNEAQ (reference sequence). The ends were cut back, 8 bases at V and 14 bases at J, with 16 bases in the middle. This CDR3 has 11 residues. CDR3 sequence reads: CASATEKKEFF. CDR3 nucleotide sequence: TGTGCCAGCGCGACAGAAAAAAAGGAGTTCTTC.

This clonotype was seen only once. The genes are TRBV19 and TRBJ2-1; D is ambiguous. The germline V gene has CDR1 LNHDA and CDR2 SQIVND (reference sequence). The V end was cut by 3 bases, the J end by 0 bases, with 18 bases between. CDR3 length equals 18 residues. The CDR3 region has the DNA TGTGCCAGTAGTATTCCCCTCCTCGCTAGTAACTCCTACAATGAGCAGTTCTTC. It yields the protein CASSIPLLASNSYNEQFF. Variable domain in full (rest from reference TRBV19 and TRBJ2-1): DGGITQSPKYLFRKEGQNVTLSCEQNLNHDAMYWYRQDPGQGLRLIYYSQIVNDFQKGDIAEGYSVSREKKESFPLTVTSAQKNPTAFYLCASSIPLLASNSYNEQFFGPGTRLTVL.

This clonotype was observed a few times. The chain has TRBV9 and TRBJ2-2; 10 bases match TRBD1. V lost 0 bases, J lost 7 bases, and 3 bases stayed unmatched. Germline-derived CDR1 and CDR2 are SGDLS and YYNGEE. The CDR3 runs to 15 residues. Here the CDR3 DNA reads TGTGCCAGCAGCGTAGGACAGGGGGCCAGCGGGGAGCTGTTTTTT. This gives the protein CASSVGQGASGELFF.

This clonotype showed up just once. The gene calls are TRBV20-1 and TRBJ1-6; D unclear. The CDR3 spans 16 residues. Trimming left V 4 bases short and J 2 bases short, with 15 bases between. Germline CDR1 and CDR2: DFQATT and SNEGSKA (reference sequence). The CDR3 reads CSATLGGGTYNSPLHF. The DNA of the CDR3 is TGCAGTGCTACCCTCGGAGGTGGAACCTATAATTCACCCCTCCACTTT.

This clonotype has only a few counts. The chain couples TRBV7-6 to TRBJ2-7; the D is unclear. Trimming cost V 1 base and J 6 bases, with 13 bases left between them. Germline CDR1 is SGHVS and CDR2 is FNYEAQ. The CDR3 runs to 14 residues. The CDR3 is CASSLELTVSEQYF. The CDR3 bases are TGTGCCAGCAGCTTAGAATTAACGGTTTCCGAGCAGTACTTC. Drawing the rest from reference TRBV7-6 and TRBJ2-7, the complete variable domain is GAGVSQSPRYKVTKRGQDVALRCDPISGHVSLYWYRQALGQGPEFLTYFNYEAQQDKSGLPNDRFSAERPEGSISTLTIQRTEQRDSAMYRCASSLELTVSEQYFGPGTRLTVT.

This clonotype turned up a few times. The V and J genes are TRBV12-3 or TRBV12-4 and TRBJ2-4; no clear D. V was trimmed by 2 bases and J by 6 bases, leaving 2 bases between them. This CDR3 has 11 residues. Written as DNA, the CDR3 is TGTGCCAGCAGTTTAAGAAACATTCAGTACTTC. Protein sequence: CASSLRNIQYF.

To note about this clonotype: One junction end disagrees with the germline gene, perhaps due to a read error. The rearrangement links TRBV29-1 to TRBJ2-5; no clear D. Germline V gene sequence: CDR1 SQVTM, CDR2 ANQGSEA. The CDR3 loop spans 14 amino acids. This chain's CDR3 is CSFEALTVQETQYF. The CDR3 nucleotides are TGCAGCTTTGAGGCTTTAACGGTACAGGAGACCCAGTACTTC.

The CDR3 coding sequence is TGTGCCGGATTCCCGGACAGGGGTAACGGGGAGCTGTTTTTT. Encoded protein: CAGFPDRGNGELFF. The chain uses TRBV7-9 and TRBJ2-2, with 9 bases that match TRBD1. Germline-derived CDR1 and CDR2 are SEHNR and FQNEAQ (reference sequence). The CDR3 runs to 14 residues. The V gene end was trimmed by 11 bases and the J gene end by 7 bases; junction bases not matched to a gene: 11.

The chain recombines TRBV4-2 with TRBJ1-6; TRBD1 might be the D (5 bases). Germline CDR1 and CDR2: LGHNA and YNFKEQ. V was shortened by 2 bases and J by 5 bases, with 16 bases between the two germline ends. This CDR3 has 17 amino acids. The CDR3 nucleotides are TGTGCCAGCAGCCAATTAAAGACCGGGACCCATAATTCACCCCTCCACTTT. It specifies CASSQLKTGTHNSPLHF.

This clonotype was seen a handful of times. The chain is built from TRBV29-1 and TRBJ1-6, with D possibly TRBD1 on 5 matching bases. The length of the CDR3 is 12 residues. The V gene's germline CDR1 is SQVTM and CDR2 ANQGSEA. The V and J ends lost 5 bases and 13 bases respectively, with 15 bases between them. The CDR3 is CSVREQGGPLHF. DNA for the CDR3: TGCAGCGTTCGTGAGCAGGGTGGTCCCCTCCACTTT.

This clonotype was seen more than once but under ten times. The rearrangement uses TRBV6-2 or TRBV6-3 and TRBJ2-2, with TRBD2 matching over 7 bases. CDR3 size: 14 residues. In germline, CDR1 is MNHEY, CDR2 SVGEGT. The trim removed 7 bases at V and 4 bases at J, leaving 6 bases unmatched. This CDR3 is CASTHGRTTGELFF. The CDR3 nucleotides read TGTGCCAGCACCCACGGGAGGACCACCGGGGAGCTGTTTTTT.

V usage is TRBV6-5 and J usage is TRBJ2-1, with D possibly TRBD2 on 5 matching bases. CDR1 is MNHEY, CDR2 SVGAGI, per germline. The CDR3 extends over 15 amino acids. The V and J ends lost 0 bases and 7 bases respectively, with 13 bases between them. The CDR3 sequence: CASSYSPERLNEQFF. The CDR3 region has the DNA TGTGCCAGCAGTTACTCTCCCGAGCGGCTAAATGAGCAGTTCTTC.

This clonotype was picked up a small number of times. V usage is TRBV5-1 and J usage is TRBJ2-7; D call uncertain. The CDR3 runs 15 residues. Germline assignment: CDR1 SGHRS and CDR2 YFSETQ. With 1 base removed from V and 0 bases from J, the gap between germline ends came to 11 bases. The CDR3 sequence is CASSLRAHNSYEQYF. In DNA form, the CDR3 reads TGCGCCAGCAGCTTGAGGGCCCACAACTCCTACGAGCAGTACTTC.

A few counts support this clonotype. The chain uses TRBV2 and TRBJ2-4; D tentatively fits TRBD1 or TRBD2 (5 bases each). Per germline, CDR1 SNHLY and CDR2 FYNNEI. The CDR3 totals 13 residues. Deletions cut 3 bases from V and 8 bases from J, with 11 bases between. In nucleotides, the CDR3 is TGTGCCAGCAGTGACACCCGAGGGGACATTCAGTACTTC. Translating it yields CASSDTRGDIQYF.

This rearrangement joins TRBV24-1 to TRBJ2-3, with D possibly matching TRBD2 (6 bases). V was clipped by 9 bases and J by 1 base, with 10 bases between them. The length of the CDR3 is 13 residues. The V gene's germline CDR1 is KGHDR and CDR2 SFDVKD. As DNA, the CDR3 is TGTGCCACCGCCCCGGGAGGCACAGATACGCAGTATTTT. Translating it yields CATAPGGTDTQYF.

This chain connects TRBV4-1 to TRBJ2-3, with 12 bases that match TRBD2. This CDR3 has 17 residues. Germline assignment: CDR1 MGHRA and CDR2 YSYEKL. Unmatched junction bases numbered 7, after V lost 2 bases and J lost 4 bases. CDR3 bases: TGCGCCAGCAGCCAAAAGACTAGCGGGGGATATTCAGATACGCAGTATTTT. Its protein is CASSQKTSGGYSDTQYF.

The J gene is TRBJ2-3, the V gene TRBV7-2; D ambiguous. Germline CDR1 and CDR2: SGHTA and FQGNSA. The CDR3 runs 16 residues. V was shortened by 1 base and J by 1 base, with 12 bases between the two germline ends. The CDR3 is CASSLDRNTGTDTQYF. CDR3 nucleotide sequence: TGTGCCAGCAGCTTAGATCGGAACACGGGCACAGATACGCAGTATTTT.

This clonotype was recorded a few times. The CDR3, as DNA: TGTGCCAGCAGCCCCACCGTTAGGGTACTGAACACCGGGGAGCTGTTTTTT. This codes for CASSPTVRVLNTGELFF. V and J are TRBV12-3 or TRBV12-4 and TRBJ2-2, with D uncertain. The CDR3 covers 17 residues. Between the trimmed V and J ends, which lost 6 bases and 1 base, there was a span of 18 bases.

The chain couples TRBV7-9 to TRBJ2-7; the D gene could be TRBD1 or TRBD2 (5 bases each). V gave up 2 bases and J gave up 6 bases, with 17 bases separating them. The CDR3 spans 15 residues. The germline V gene has CDR1 SEHNR and CDR2 FQNEAQ (reference sequence). CDR3 sequence (DNA): TGTGCCAGCAGCTTAACGAATGGGGGATCAAGCGAGCAGTACTTC. Its protein is CASSLTNGGSSEQYF. Looking up the rest from reference TRBV7-9 and TRBJ2-7 gives the full variable domain: DTGVSQNPRHKITKRGQNVTFRCDPISEHNRLYWYRQTLGQGPEFLTYFQNEAQLEKSRLLSDRFSAERPKGSFSTLEIQRTEQGDSAMYLCASSLTNGGSSEQYFGPGTRLTVT.

The table lists this clonotype with a few counts. This rearrangement joins TRBV12-3 or TRBV12-4 to TRBJ1-1, with no clear D. There are 12 residues in the CDR3. V dropped 4 bases and J dropped 8 bases, with 11 bases sitting between them. DNA for the CDR3: TGTGCCAGCAGTTCCCAAAGGGCGGAAGCTTTCTTT. Protein product: CASSSQRAEAFF.

This clonotype was counted a few times. The chain couples TRBV3-1 to TRBJ2-5; no clear D. The CDR3 loop spans 13 amino acids. CDR1 and CDR2 (germline): LGHDT, YNNKEL (reference sequence). V lost 2 bases and J 3 bases, leaving 7 bases between the germline ends. This CDR3 reads CASSQSVKETQYF. In DNA, the CDR3 is TGTGCCAGCAGCCAATCCGTTAAAGAGACCCAGTACTTC.

This clonotype has a handful of counts. This chain uses TRBV3-1 with TRBJ2-7; tentative D call: TRBD1 (5 bases). Germline CDR1 LGHDT, CDR2 YNNKEL (reference sequence). Trimming cost V 0 bases and J 7 bases, with 16 bases left between them. This CDR3 is 15 amino acids long. The CDR3 loop is CASSQEATPGWEQYF. The CDR3 nucleotides read TGTGCCAGCAGCCAAGAAGCCACCCCAGGGTGGGAGCAGTACTTC.

In DNA form, the CDR3 reads TGTGCCAGCAGCCGAGCGGGAGGGCGAGAGCAGTACTTC. This gives the protein CASSRAGGREQYF. The chain links TRBV5-6 to TRBJ2-7, with TRBD2 matching 10 bases. Trimming removed 4 bases from V and 7 bases from J; junction bases left unmatched: 5. The V gene's germline CDR1 is SGHDT and CDR2 YYEEEE. The CDR3 is made up of 13 amino acids. Complete variable domain (other parts from reference TRBV5-6 and TRBJ2-7): DAGVTQSPTHLIKTRGQQVTLRCSPKSGHDTVSWYQQALGQGPQFIFQYYEEEERQRGNFPDRFSGHQFPNYSSELNVNALLLGDSALYLCASSRAGGREQYFGPGTRLTVT.

CDR3 in DNA: TGCAGTGCACAAGCGGGGGGTTCTGAAGCTTTCTTT. Amino acids: CSAQAGGSEAFF. The V and J genes are TRBV20-1 and TRBJ1-1; D is perhaps TRBD1 (5 bases). Trimming removed 6 bases at V and 6 bases at J, with 14 bases between. This CDR3 has 12 residues. Germline loops: CDR1 DFQATT, CDR2 SNEGSKA (reference sequence).

This clonotype was detected ten times or more. The chain links TRBV5-1 to TRBJ2-1, with D possibly matching TRBD2 (6 bases). The CDR3 contains 15 residues. Germline CDR1 SGHRS, CDR2 YFSETQ. V was shortened by 4 bases and J by 2 bases, with 13 bases between the two germline ends. In nucleotides, the CDR3 is TGCGCCAGCAGCCCGACTAGGGGCACCTACAATGAGCAGTTCTTC. Protein product: CASSPTRGTYNEQFF.

The gene calls are TRBV12-3 or TRBV12-4 and TRBJ2-7, with D perhaps TRBD1 (6 bases). Trimming took off 6 bases at V and 6 bases at J, with 18 bases between the two ends. This CDR3 has 14 residues. The CDR3 coding sequence is TGTGCCAGCAGCTACCCAGGGGTATTAGGCGAGCAGTACTTC. It codes for CASSYPGVLGEQYF.

The chain joins TRBV2 to TRBJ1-5; TRBD1 is a possible D gene (6 bases). V gave up 6 bases and J gave up 6 bases, with 12 bases separating them. This CDR3 contains 13 residues. Per the germline V gene, CDR1 is SNHLY and CDR2 is FYNNEI. Here the CDR3 DNA reads TGTGCCAGCAGGGTGGACAGAGGTCAGCCCCAGCATTTT. This codes for CASRVDRGQPQHF.